Below, 11 T cell receptor beta chains from the same sample are listed, as sequenced in a study of early T cells in non-severe SARS-CoV-2 infection. MiXCR, run by TCRdb on the 5' RACE reads, gives a single entry per CDR3 protein. Of 55,000 to 70,000 distinct CDR3 sequences listed, about 4.9% are singletons. Material: whole blood, obtained at baseline. These receptors all come from an adult who was a healthcare worker with PCR-confirmed SARS-CoV-2 infection or an uninfected control (not recorded which). The donor label of this sample is uncertain.

V and J are TRBV9 and TRBJ2-2, with a weak D call TRBD1 (6 bases). With 1 base removed from V and 0 bases from J, the gap between germline ends came to 7 bases. Germline V gene lookup returns CDR1 SGDLS and CDR2 YYNGEE. The CDR3 sequence is 15 residues long. The CDR3 protein is CASSVKGANTGELFF. CDR3 nucleotides: TGTGCCAGCAGCGTAAAGGGGGCGAACACCGGGGAGCTGTTTTTT.

This clonotype has at least ten counts. This rearrangement joins TRBV10-3 to TRBJ1-2; 11 bases agree with TRBD1. The germline V gene encodes CDR1 ENHRY and CDR2 SYGVKD. Unmatched junction bases numbered 7, after V lost 4 bases and J lost 0 bases. This CDR3 contains 17 residues. The CDR3 sequence is CAISGPGQGGPNYGYTF. The CDR3 bases are TGTGCCATCAGTGGACCGGGACAGGGGGGCCCTAACTATGGCTACACCTTC.

This clonotype was picked up many times. This chain links TRBV6-4 with TRBJ2-7, with D perhaps TRBD1 (6 bases). CDR3 length: 13 residues. Germline V gene sequence: CDR1 MRHNA, CDR2 SNTAGT. V gave up 5 bases and J gave up 4 bases, with 12 bases separating them. The CDR3 is CASSQEDSYEQYF. CDR3 DNA sequence: TGTGCCAGCAGTCAGGAGGACAGTTACGAGCAGTACTTC.

The chain carries TRBV10-1 and TRBJ1-1, with D tentatively TRBD1 (6 bases). The V end lost 9 bases, the J end lost 1 base, and 15 bases lay between the germline ends. The CDR3 length is 14 residues. Per the germline V gene, CDR1 is WNHNN and CDR2 is SYGVQD (reference sequence). The CDR3: CASAPGHGNTEAFF. For the CDR3, the DNA is TGCGCCAGTGCTCCGGGACACGGGAACACTGAAGCTTTCTTT.

Ten or more counts support this clonotype. CDR3 DNA: TGTGCCAGCAGCTTAGGACAGGGTTGGACTGAAGCTTTCTTT. Protein sequence: CASSLGQGWTEAFF. The chain employs TRBV7-9 and TRBJ1-1, with 7 bases that match TRBD1. Germline CDR1 SEHNR, CDR2 FQNEAQ (reference sequence). The CDR3 covers 14 residues. Unmatched junction bases numbered 4, after V lost 1 base and J lost 5 bases.

This clonotype was detected ten times or more. V gene TRBV6-5 combines with J gene TRBJ1-5, with unresolved D. Trimming shortened V by 2 bases and J by 0 bases, and 2 bases separated the two germline ends. This CDR3 has 13 residues. Germline values: CDR1 MNHEY, CDR2 SVGAGI. In DNA form, the CDR3 reads TGTGCCAGCAGTTACGATAGCAATCAGCCCCAGCATTTT. It encodes CASSYDSNQPQHF.

The rearrangement uses TRBV5-1 and TRBJ2-3, with 9 bases that match TRBD1. Germline V gives CDR1 SGHRS, CDR2 YFSETQ. The length of the CDR3 is 15 residues. V shed 4 bases and J 3 bases; nucleotides not matched to a gene: 6. This CDR3 is CASSAGQGGTDTQYF. CDR3 in DNA: TGCGCCAGCAGCGCGGGACAGGGAGGGACAGATACGCAGTATTTT.

V is TRBV4-1 and J is TRBJ1-1; no clear D gene. Germline V gives CDR1 MGHRA, CDR2 YSYEKL. The length of the CDR3 is 14 residues. The V end lost 4 bases, the J end lost 7 bases, and 16 bases lay between the germline ends. The CDR3 spells CASSRVSLQNEAFF. The CDR3 DNA follows: TGCGCCAGCAGCCGGGTGAGCTTGCAGAATGAAGCTTTCTTT.

This clonotype was detected ten times or more. The DNA for the CDR3 is TGCGCCAGCAGCCAAGGTTTCCGTGACAGGGGAGCCTACGAGCAGTACTTC. The encoded protein is CASSQGFRDRGAYEQYF. This chain connects TRBV4-3 to TRBJ2-7, with 8 bases aligning to TRBD1. The CDR3 loop spans 17 amino acids. Germline CDR1 LGHNA, CDR2 YSLEER. With V trimmed by 1 base and J by 2 bases, 10 bases remained unmatched.

This clonotype has at least ten counts. This sequence joins TRBV20-1 and TRBJ2-1; 8 nucleotides align to TRBD2. Germline V gene sequence: CDR1 DFQATT, CDR2 SNEGSKA (reference sequence). The V gene end was trimmed by 5 bases and the J gene end by 7 bases; junction bases not matched to a gene: 10. This CDR3 contains 14 residues. CDR3 bases: TGCAGTGCTCCGCGGGGGGCTAGCTGGAATGAGCAGTTCTTC. It yields the protein CSAPRGASWNEQFF.

The sample holds many counts of this clonotype. The chain employs TRBV12-3 or TRBV12-4 and TRBJ1-5; possibly TRBD1 for D (6 bases). This CDR3 is built from 13 residues. V lost 3 bases to trimming and J lost 6 bases, with 9 bases between them. DNA of the CDR3: TGTGCCAGCAGTTTGAGGGGGGTTCAGCCCCAGCATTTT. It translates to CASSLRGVQPQHF.